This T cell receptor beta chain was sequenced for a study of technical replicates of blood from a handful of donors. The assay was immunoSEQ multiplex PCR, and TCRdb's table has in-frame clones only and misses some. The repertoire holds 66,000 or so clones, with around nine tenths as singletons. The CDR3 length is 17 residues. V shed 5 bases and J shed 4 bases, with 20 bases lying between them. The V gene's germline CDR1 is SGHVT and CDR2 SQSDAQ. This TCR was sampled from a human donor in good health. Some clones in this sample may be carry-over from other donors' samples. This rearrangement joins TRBV7-4 to TRBJ1-4; possible D gene TRBD1, 6 bases. Material for sequencing was PBMCs. The CDR3 is CASSLKGMGQGNEKLFF. CDR3 DNA sequence: TGTGCCAGCAGCCTAAAAGGGATGGGACAAGGTAATGAAAAACTGTTTTTT.